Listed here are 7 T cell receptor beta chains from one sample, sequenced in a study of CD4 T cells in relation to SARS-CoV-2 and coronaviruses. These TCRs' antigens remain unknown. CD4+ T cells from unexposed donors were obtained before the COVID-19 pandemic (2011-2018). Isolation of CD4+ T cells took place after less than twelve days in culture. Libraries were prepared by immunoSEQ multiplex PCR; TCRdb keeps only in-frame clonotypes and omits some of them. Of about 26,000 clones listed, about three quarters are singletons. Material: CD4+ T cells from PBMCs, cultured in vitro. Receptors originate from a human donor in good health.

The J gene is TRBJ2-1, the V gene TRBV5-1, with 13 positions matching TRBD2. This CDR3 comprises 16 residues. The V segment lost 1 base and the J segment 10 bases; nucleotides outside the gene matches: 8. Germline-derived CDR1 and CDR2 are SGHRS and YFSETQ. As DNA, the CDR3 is TGCGCCAGCAGCTTGACTAGCGGGAGGGCCCGGGGCGAGCAGTTCTTC. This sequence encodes CASSLTSGRARGEQFF.

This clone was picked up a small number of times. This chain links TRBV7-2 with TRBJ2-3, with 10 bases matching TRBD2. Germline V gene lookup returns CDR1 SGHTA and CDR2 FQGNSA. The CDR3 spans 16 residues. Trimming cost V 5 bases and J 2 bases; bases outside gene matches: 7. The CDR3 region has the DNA TGTGCCAGCAGCCCGCTGAGCGGGAGGGCCACAGATACGCAGTATTTT. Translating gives CASSPLSGRATDTQYF.

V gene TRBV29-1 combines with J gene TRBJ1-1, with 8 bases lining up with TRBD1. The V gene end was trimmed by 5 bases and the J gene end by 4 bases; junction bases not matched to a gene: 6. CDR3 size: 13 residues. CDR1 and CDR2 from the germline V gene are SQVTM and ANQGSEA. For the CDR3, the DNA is TGCAGCGTTACACAGGGGGGGGGCACTGAAGCTTTCTTT. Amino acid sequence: CSVTQGGGTEAFF.

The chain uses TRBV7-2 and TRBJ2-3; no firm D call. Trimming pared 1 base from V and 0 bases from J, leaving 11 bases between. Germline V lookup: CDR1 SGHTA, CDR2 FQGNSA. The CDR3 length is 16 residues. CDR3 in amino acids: CASSLGVGRSTDTQYF. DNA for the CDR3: TGTGCCAGCAGCTTAGGGGTCGGTCGCAGCACAGATACGCAGTATTTT.

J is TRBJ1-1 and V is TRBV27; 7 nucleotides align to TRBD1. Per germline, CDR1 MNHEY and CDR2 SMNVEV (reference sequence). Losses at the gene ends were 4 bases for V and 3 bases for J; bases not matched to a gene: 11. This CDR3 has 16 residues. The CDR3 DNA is TGTGCCAGCAGTTCATATCCCGGGACAGATTACACTGAAGCTTTCTTT. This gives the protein CASSSYPGTDYTEAFF.

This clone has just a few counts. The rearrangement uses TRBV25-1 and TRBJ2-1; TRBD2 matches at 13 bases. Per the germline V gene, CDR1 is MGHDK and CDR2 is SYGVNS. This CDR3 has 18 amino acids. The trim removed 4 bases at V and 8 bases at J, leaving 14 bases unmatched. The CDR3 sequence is CASSATSGGAEGGDEQFF. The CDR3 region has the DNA TGTGCCAGCAGTGCTACTAGCGGGGGGGCCGAGGGTGGCGATGAGCAGTTCTTC.

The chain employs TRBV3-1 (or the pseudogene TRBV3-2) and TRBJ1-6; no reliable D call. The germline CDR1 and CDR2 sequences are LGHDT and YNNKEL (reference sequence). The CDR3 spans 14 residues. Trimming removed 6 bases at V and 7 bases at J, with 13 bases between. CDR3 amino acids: CASSLTELNSPLHF. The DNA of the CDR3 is TGTGCCAGCAGTCTTACAGAGTTGAATTCACCCCTCCACTTT.